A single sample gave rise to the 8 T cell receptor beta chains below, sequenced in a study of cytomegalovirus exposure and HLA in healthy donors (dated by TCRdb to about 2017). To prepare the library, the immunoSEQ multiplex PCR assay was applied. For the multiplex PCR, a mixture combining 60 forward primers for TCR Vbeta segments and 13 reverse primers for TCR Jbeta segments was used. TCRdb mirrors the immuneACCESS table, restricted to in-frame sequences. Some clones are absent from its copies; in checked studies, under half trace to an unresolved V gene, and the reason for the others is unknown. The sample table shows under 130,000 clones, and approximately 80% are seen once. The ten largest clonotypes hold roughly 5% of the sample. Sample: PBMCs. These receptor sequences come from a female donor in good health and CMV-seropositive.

The CDR3 sequence: CASSQVAGGGGYTF. CDR3 nucleotides: TGTGCCAGCAGCCAAGTTGCAGGGGGCGGCGGCTACACCTTC. This sequence joins TRBV14 and TRBJ1-2; 8 nucleotides line up with TRBD1. The germline V gene has CDR1 SGHDN and CDR2 FVKESK. The CDR3 covers 14 residues. After removal of 1 base from V and 8 bases from J, the junction contained 6 bases not matched to a gene.

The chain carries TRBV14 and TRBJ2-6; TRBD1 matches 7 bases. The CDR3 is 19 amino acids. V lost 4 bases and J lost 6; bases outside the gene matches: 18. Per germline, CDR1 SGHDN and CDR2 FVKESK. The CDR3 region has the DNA TGTGCCAGCAGCCGGGGAAGGAGAGGGGGCGCGCAAGAGGCCAACGTCCTGACTTTC. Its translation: CASSRGRRGGAQEANVLTF.

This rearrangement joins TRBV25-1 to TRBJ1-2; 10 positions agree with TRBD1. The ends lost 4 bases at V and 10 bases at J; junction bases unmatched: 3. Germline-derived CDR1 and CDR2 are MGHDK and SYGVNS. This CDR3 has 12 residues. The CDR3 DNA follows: TGTGCCAGCAGTGTGGGACAGGGGCACTACACCTTC. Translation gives CASSVGQGHYTF.

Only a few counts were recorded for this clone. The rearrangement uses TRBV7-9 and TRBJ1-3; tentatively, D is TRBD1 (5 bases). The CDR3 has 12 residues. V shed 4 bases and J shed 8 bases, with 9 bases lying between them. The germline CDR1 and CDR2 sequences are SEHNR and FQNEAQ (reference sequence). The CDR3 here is CASSWGEDTIYF. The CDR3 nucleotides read TGTGCCAGCAGCTGGGGGGAAGACACCATATATTTT.

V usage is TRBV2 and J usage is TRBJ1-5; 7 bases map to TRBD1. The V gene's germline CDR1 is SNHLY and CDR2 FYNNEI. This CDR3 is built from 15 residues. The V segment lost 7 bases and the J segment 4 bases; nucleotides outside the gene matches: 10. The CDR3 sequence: CASTGPGGKNQPQHF. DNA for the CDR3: TGTGCCAGCACTGGGCCAGGGGGGAAAAATCAGCCCCAGCATTTT.

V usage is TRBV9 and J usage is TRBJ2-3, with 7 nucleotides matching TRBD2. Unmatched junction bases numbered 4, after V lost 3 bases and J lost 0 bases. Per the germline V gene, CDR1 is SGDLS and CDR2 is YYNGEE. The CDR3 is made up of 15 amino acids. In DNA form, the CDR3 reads TGTGCCAGCAGCGCGGGGGGACTTAGCACAGATACGCAGTATTTT. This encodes CASSAGGLSTDTQYF.

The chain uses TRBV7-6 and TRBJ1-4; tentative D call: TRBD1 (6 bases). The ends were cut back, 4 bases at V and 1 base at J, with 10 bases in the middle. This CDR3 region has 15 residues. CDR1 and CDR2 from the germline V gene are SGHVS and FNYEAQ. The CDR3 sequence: CASSSTGLTNEKLFF. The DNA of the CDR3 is TGTGCCAGCAGCTCTACAGGGTTAACTAATGAAAAACTGTTTTTT.

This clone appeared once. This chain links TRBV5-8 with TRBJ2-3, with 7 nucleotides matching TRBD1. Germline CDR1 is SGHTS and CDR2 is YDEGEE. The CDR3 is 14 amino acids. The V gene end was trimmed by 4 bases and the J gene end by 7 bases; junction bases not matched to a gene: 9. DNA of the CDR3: TGTGCCAGCAGCCGGGACAGAACGGTTCATACGCAGTATTTT. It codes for CASSRDRTVHTQYF.